This entry describes one TCR beta chain. What it binds is not known. The sample originates from a study of shared clonotypes between healthy human individuals. Trimming took 1 base from V and 4 from J, leaving 13 bases between them. CDR3 length: 15 amino acids. Germline lookup yields CDR1 MNHEY and CDR2 SMNVEV (reference sequence). Some clones are missing from TCRdb's copy, which holds only in-frame ones; the method was immunoSEQ multiplex PCR. The sample consists of 90,000 to 130,000 clones, 68% of them appearing once. Pooled CD45RO+ cells and CCR7-negative CD45RA+ TemRA cells made up CD8 memory. Whole-study results and caveats: Sample collection involved blood only; tissue repertoires are likely different. The study generally estimated greater richness for naive than memory subsets.

This rearrangement joins TRBV27 to TRBJ2-5, with D perhaps assigned TRBD1 or TRBD2 (5 bases each). Sequencing was carried out using memory CD8+ T cells sorted from blood. Subset reported: CD45RO+ cells pooled with CCR7-negative TemRA cells. The source of this sequence is a woman under 40 in good health. CDR3 region: CASSLLPPGAETQYF. The CDR3 nucleotides are TGTGCCAGCAGTTTATTGCCCCCCGGGGCAGAGACCCAGTACTTC.